This TCR beta chain is drawn from a study of blood T cell repertoires in COVID-19. Sequencing used immunoSEQ multiplex PCR; TCRdb keeps in-frame clones, though not all of them. The table lists over 130,000 clones, 84% of them singletons, with approximately 9% in the top ten. Trimming cost V 5 bases and J 5 bases; bases outside gene matches: 3. The CDR3 has 13 amino acids. This chain joins TRBV12-3 or TRBV12-4 and TRBJ2-1; TRBD2 agrees at 7 bases. The clonotype comes from a man younger than 40 with COVID-19, enrolled during active disease. Source material: peripheral blood. CDR3 residues: CASSPRGDNEQFF. Here the CDR3 DNA reads TGTGCCAGCAGTCCCCGGGGGGACAATGAGCAGTTCTTC.